Following are 26 T cell receptor beta chains from one sample sequenced in a study of T cells in Graves' hyperthyroidism and ophthalmopathy. Amplified TCR beta CDR3 regions derived from RNA transcripts. Primed by the HTBI set, a first-round RT-PCR was run on the TCR CDR3. MiXCR, run by TCRdb on the multiplex PCR reads, gives a single entry per CDR3 protein. The sample has about 570,000 distinct CDR3 sequences; 46% are singletons. The sequenced material came from peripheral blood or thyroid tissue (not recorded which). The receptor source for this set is an adult woman with Graves' disease, either hyperthyroidism or ophthalmopathy (not recorded which).

The rearrangement links TRBV29-1 to TRBJ1-2; tentatively, D is TRBD1 (6 bases). This CDR3 has 11 amino acids. Trimming left V 5 bases short and J 8 bases short, with 12 bases between. Germline CDR1 and CDR2: SQVTM and ANQGSEA. CDR3: CSVRGAVGYTF. The DNA for the CDR3 is TGCAGCGTTAGGGGGGCAGTGGGCTACACCTTC.

This chain joins TRBV6-4 and TRBJ2-5; TRBD2 agrees at 7 bases. Germline lookup yields CDR1 MRHNA and CDR2 SNTAGT. J lost 5 bases, V lost 0 bases, and 12 bases had no gene match. This CDR3 has 17 residues. The DNA for the CDR3 is TGTGCCAGCAGTGACTCGACGGGGGGTAGTGGAGGGGAGACCCAGTACTTC. This encodes CASSDSTGGSGGETQYF.

The sample holds many counts of this clonotype. This chain links TRBV5-1 with TRBJ2-7, with D perhaps matching TRBD1 or TRBD2 (5 bases each). Trimming shortened V by 4 bases and J by 1 base, and 12 bases separated the two germline ends. The CDR3 is made up of 14 amino acids. Germline CDR1 and CDR2: SGHRS and YFSETQ. The chain's CDR3 is CASSGGTESYEQYF. The CDR3 nucleotides are TGCGCCAGCAGCGGTGGGACGGAGTCCTACGAGCAGTACTTC. The whole variable domain, filled in from reference TRBV5-1 and TRBJ2-7, reads KAGVTQTPRYLIKTRGQQVTLSCSPISGHRSVSWYQQTPGQGLQFLFEYFSETQRNKGNFPGRFSGRQFSNSRSEMNVSTLELGDSALYLCASSGGTESYEQYFGPGTRLTVT.

This chain uses TRBV20-1 with TRBJ2-7; D gene unclear. Germline CDR1 reads DFQATT; CDR2 reads SNEGSKA (reference sequence). The CDR3 is made up of 12 amino acids. Trimming left V 0 bases short and J 3 bases short, with 6 bases between. The CDR3 coding sequence is TGCAGTGCTAGAGATGACGACTACGAGCAGTACTTC. Amino acid sequence: CSARDDDYEQYF.

This clonotype was seen a single time. V and J are TRBV20-1 and TRBJ1-2; 9 bases align to TRBD1. The CDR3 length is 14 residues. The V and J ends lost 5 bases and 3 bases, in that order; junction bases with no gene match: 7. Germline-derived CDR1 and CDR2 are DFQATT and SNEGSKA (reference sequence). The CDR3 DNA sequence: TGCAGTGCTTTAACCGGGACAGGGCACTATGGCTACACCTTC. It encodes CSALTGTGHYGYTF.

This clonotype was found many times. This rearrangement joins TRBV6-5 to TRBJ2-7; D may correspond to TRBD1 or TRBD2 (5 bases each). Per the germline V gene, CDR1 is MNHEY and CDR2 is SVGAGI. V was pared by 4 bases and J by 2 bases, with 12 bases between. The CDR3 loop spans 14 amino acids. This CDR3 is CASSSWGRTYEQYF. The CDR3 DNA reads as TGTGCCAGCAGTTCCTGGGGACGGACCTACGAGCAGTACTTC.

In this sample, this clonotype turned up many times. The CDR3 sequence is CASSRETGSYEQYF. As DNA, the CDR3 is TGTGCCAGCAGTAGAGAAACAGGGTCCTACGAGCAGTACTTC. The chain couples TRBV6-5 to TRBJ2-7; D might be TRBD1 (6 bases). The CDR3 is 14 amino acids. CDR1 and CDR2 from the germline V gene are MNHEY and SVGAGI. V was shortened by 5 bases and J by 1 base, with 12 bases between the two germline ends.

This clonotype was counted many times. The chain is built from TRBV20-1 and TRBJ1-5, with 9 nucleotides matching TRBD1. This CDR3 contains 13 residues. From germline, CDR1 is DFQATT and CDR2 SNEGSKA (reference sequence). Trimming removed 4 bases from V and 8 bases from J; junction bases left unmatched: 6. The chain's CDR3 is CSAIRDRVKPQHF. CDR3 DNA sequence: TGCAGTGCTATCCGGGACAGGGTAAAGCCCCAGCATTTT.

This clonotype has ten or more counts. The CDR3 protein is CASSPPGQANTGELFF. CDR3 bases: TGTGCCAGCAGCCCTCCGGGACAGGCGAACACCGGGGAGCTGTTTTTT. The chain joins TRBV5-4 to TRBJ2-2; 8 nucleotides agree with TRBD1. Germline loops: CDR1 SGHNT, CDR2 YYREEE (reference sequence). After removal of 4 bases from V and 0 bases from J, the junction contained 5 bases not matched to a gene. This CDR3 spans 16 amino acids.

The V gene is TRBV7-2, the J gene TRBJ2-7, with no clear D. The germline V gene encodes CDR1 SGHTA and CDR2 FQGNSA. V was cut by 3 bases and J by 6 bases, with 9 bases left in between. This CDR3 spans 12 amino acids. For the CDR3, the DNA is TGTGCCAGCAGCTTCGGCGGTTCCGAGCAGTACTTC. As protein: CASSFGGSEQYF.

The J gene is TRBJ1-4, the V gene TRBV15; D perhaps matches TRBD1 (5 bases). V was trimmed by 3 bases and J by 10 bases, leaving 15 bases between them. Germline values: CDR1 LNHNV, CDR2 YYDKDF (reference sequence). The CDR3 has 14 residues. The chain's CDR3 is CATSRDPGDGKLFF. The CDR3 region has the DNA TGTGCCACCAGCAGGGACCCGGGGGATGGAAAACTGTTTTTT. The variable domain in full, with the rest retrieved from reference TRBV15 and TRBJ1-4, is DAMVIQNPRYQVTQFGKPVTLSCSQTLNHNVMYWYQQKSSQAPKLLFHYYDKDFNNEADTPDNFQSRRPNTSFCFLDIRSPGLGDTAMYLCATSRDPGDGKLFFGSGTQLSVL.

Comment on this clonotype: A junction end diverges from the germline sequence, so it may reflect a read error. The chain links TRBV7-2 to TRBJ1-2; 7 positions match TRBD1. CDR3 length: 17 amino acids. Germline values: CDR1 SGHTA, CDR2 FQGNSA. The CDR3 region has the DNA TGTGCCCGCACCACCACAACAGCGCCGGGACAGCGCTATGGCTATACCTTC. It is translated as CARTTTTAPGQRYGYTF.

V and J are TRBV2 and TRBJ2-7; D is possibly TRBD1 or TRBD2 (5 bases each). The germline V gene has CDR1 SNHLY and CDR2 FYNNEI. V lost 0 bases to trimming and J lost 2 bases, with 8 bases between them. The CDR3 extends over 14 amino acids. CDR3 in amino acids: CASSEAGRPYEQYF. The CDR3 nucleotides are TGTGCCAGCAGTGAAGCGGGACGGCCCTACGAGCAGTACTTC.

This clonotype showed up many times. The V gene is TRBV9, the J gene TRBJ1-1; 8 nucleotides match TRBD1. Germline loops: CDR1 SGDLS, CDR2 YYNGEE. After removal of 4 bases from V and 1 base from J, the junction contained 12 bases not matched to a gene. The CDR3 spans 17 residues. CDR3 sequence (DNA): TGTGCCAGCAGCCCACCTCGACGGACAGGGAAGAACACTGAAGCTTTCTTT. Translated: CASSPPRRTGKNTEAFF.

V usage is TRBV15 and J usage is TRBJ1-4, with 7 bases identical to TRBD1. V lost 11 bases to trimming and J lost 6 bases; unmatched junction nucleotides: 15. The CDR3 is 15 residues long. In germline, CDR1 is LNHNV, CDR2 YYDKDF (reference sequence). CDR3 nucleotides: TGTGCCCTACCGAGGGACAGTCGCGTGGATGAAAAACTGTTTTTT. Translated: CALPRDSRVDEKLFF. The whole variable domain, remainder taken from reference TRBV15 and TRBJ1-4, is DAMVIQNPRYQVTQFGKPVTLSCSQTLNHNVMYWYQQKSSQAPKLLFHYYDKDFNNEADTPDNFQSRRPNTSFCFLDIRSPGLGDTAMYLCALPRDSRVDEKLFFGSGTQLSVL.

This clonotype was counted only a few times. A junction end diverges from the germline sequence, so it may reflect a read error. The chain couples TRBV10-3 to TRBJ1-2; weak D call: TRBD1 (5 bases). The CDR3 contains 14 residues. Germline V gives CDR1 ENHRY, CDR2 SYGVKD. The DNA of the CDR3 is TGTGCCATTAGTGATATAGGGGCGGACTATGGCTACACCTTC. Translation gives CAISDIGADYGYTF.

The rearrangement joins TRBV10-3 to TRBJ1-1; TRBD1 matches at 9 bases. Trimming cost V 3 bases and J 11 bases; bases outside gene matches: 10. The CDR3 totals 14 residues. Germline V gives CDR1 ENHRY, CDR2 SYGVKD. The CDR3 DNA is TGTGCCATCAGTGATGCCGGGACAGGGAATTCTGCTTTCTTT. Its translation: CAISDAGTGNSAFF.

This clonotype was seen many times. This chain uses TRBV6-5 with TRBJ2-7; D unresolved. The CDR3 consists of 13 residues. Trimming pared 0 bases from V and 3 bases from J, leaving 6 bases between. CDR1 is MNHEY and CDR2 is SVGAGI in the germline V gene. In nucleotides, the CDR3 is TGTGCCAGCAGTTACTCGAGTCACTACGAGCAGTACTTC. Translation gives CASSYSSHYEQYF.

This sequence joins TRBV7-9 and TRBJ2-3; 7 bases match TRBD1. Unmatched junction bases numbered 6, after V lost 5 bases and J lost 4 bases. Germline V lookup: CDR1 SEHNR, CDR2 FQNEAQ (reference sequence). The CDR3 has 14 amino acids. CDR3: CASSPRTGSDTQYF. The CDR3 region has the DNA TGTGCCAGCAGCCCAAGGACAGGCTCAGATACGCAGTATTTT.

This clonotype is a singleton in its sample. The chain employs TRBV19 and TRBJ1-1; D is ambiguous. V lost 6 bases, J lost 4 bases, and 12 bases lay in between. Germline CDR1 LNHDA, CDR2 SQIVND (reference sequence). CDR3 length equals 13 residues. CDR3 loop: CASRWTRGTEAFF. The CDR3 DNA follows: TGTGCCAGTAGATGGACCCGGGGCACTGAAGCTTTCTTT.

This clonotype came up many times. The chain uses TRBV4-1 and TRBJ2-7, with TRBD2 identical over 14 bases. The V and J ends lost 1 base and 4 bases, in that order; junction bases with no gene match: 6. CDR1 is MGHRA, CDR2 YSYEKL, per germline. The CDR3 spans 17 residues. The CDR3 loop is CASSQGLAGGMGYEQYF. Here the CDR3 DNA reads TGCGCCAGCAGCCAAGGACTAGCGGGAGGGATGGGTTACGAGCAGTACTTC.

The gene calls are TRBV2 and TRBJ1-5, with D perhaps TRBD1 (6 bases). V lost 1 base, J lost 14 bases, and 15 bases lay in between. The CDR3 has 13 residues. Germline CDR1 is SNHLY and CDR2 is FYNNEI. The CDR3 protein is CASSEGGRSYEHF. Written as DNA, the CDR3 is TGTGCCAGCAGTGAAGGGGGGCGCAGCTACGAGCATTTT.

This clonotype has ten or more counts. The chain uses TRBV6-1 and TRBJ2-5, with D perhaps being TRBD1 or TRBD2 (5 bases each). This CDR3 has 13 residues. Germline CDR1 reads MNHNS; CDR2 reads SASEGT. Trimming removed 6 bases from V and 3 bases from J, with 11 bases in between. CDR3 sequence (DNA): TGTGCCAGCAGGCCAGGGACCGAAGAGACCCAGTACTTC. Its translation is CASRPGTEETQYF.

For this clonotype: No conserved phenylalanine or tryptophan is present at the end of the CDR3, so a read error is the likely explanation. The DNA is left out, because the CDR3 cannot be placed on it with certainty; the CDR3 is given as TCRdb lists it. This chain connects TRBV6-1 to TRBJ1-1; TRBD1 is the table's D call, not checked against the DNA. Looked up from germline, CDR1 is MNHNS and CDR2 is SASEGT. The CDR3 totals 11 residues, both ends included. Here the CDR3 reads CASINAGGANY.

J is TRBJ1-5 and V is TRBV20-1, with D possibly being TRBD1 (5 bases). V lost 4 bases, J lost 0 bases, and 25 bases lay in between. CDR1 DFQATT and CDR2 SNEGSKA come from the germline V gene (reference sequence). The CDR3 extends over 19 amino acids. CDR3 coding DNA: TGCAGTGCTACCCTAGCGGGAGGGGTCTCTAGATATAGCAATCAGCCCCAGCATTTT. Protein: CSATLAGGVSRYSNQPQHF.

This clonotype has at least ten counts. The chain couples TRBV20-1 to TRBJ1-5; no clear D. Between the trimmed V and J ends, which lost 5 bases and 3 bases, there was a span of 14 bases. Looked up from germline, CDR1 is DFQATT and CDR2 is SNEGSKA (reference sequence). The CDR3 loop spans 14 amino acids. The CDR3 bases are TGCAGTGCTCCGGTAGGCGGTCCCAATCAGCCCCAGCATTTT. The encoded protein is CSAPVGGPNQPQHF.